Listed below are T cell receptor beta chains from one sample, sequenced in a study of blood T cells in healthy people across ages. TCRdb processed the 5' RACE reads anew with MiXCR; each CDR3 protein has one entry. The sample carries fewer than 1,200,000 distinct CDR3 sequences, under 30% recorded once. This same sample was also taken into another study, of T cells of mothers and their children.

The specimen was blood. The receptors derive from a girl aged 2-10 years in good health. Both conserved end residues are part of each CDR3. The D gene is left open where the match is weak. Part of the rows lack a size; the others show once, few, many or a class for expanded clones.

>-|TRBV29-1|TRBD2|TRBJ2-7
CSVGGTTYEQYF
TGCAGCGTTGGGGGGACTACCTACGAGCAGTACTTC
>few|TRBV29-1|-|TRBJ2-7
CSVEGLQSGGEAYEQYF
TGCAGCGTTGAAGGGCTCCAAAGCGGCGGGGAGGCCTACGAGCAGTACTTC
>few|TRBV7-2|-|TRBJ1-1
CASSLARRRQGINLDTEAFF
TGTGCCAGCAGCTTAGCCAGGAGGCGGCAGGGAATTAATTTGGACACTGAAGCTTTCTTT
>-|TRBV7-8|TRBD1|TRBJ1-1
CASSPTDRVGTEAFF
TGTGCCAGCAGCCCGACGGACAGGGTTGGAACTGAAGCTTTCTTT
>few|TRBV19|-|TRBJ2-5
CASSIEAARLGETQYF
TGTGCCAGTAGTATAGAAGCGGCCCGGTTGGGGGAGACCCAGTACTTC
>-|TRBV28|TRBD2|TRBJ2-7
CASRLLAGVYEQYF
TGTGCCAGCAGGTTGCTAGCGGGAGTCTACGAGCAGTACTTC
>-|TRBV6-1|-|TRBJ2-5
CASSEWGRGETQYF
TGTGCCAGCAGTGAATGGGGCAGGGGAGAGACCCAGTACTTC
>-|TRBV25-1|-|TRBJ2-3
CASRGSSTDTQYF
TGTGCCAGCAGGGGGTCTAGCACAGATACGCAGTATTTT
>-|TRBV20-1|-|TRBJ2-4
CSANRDNIQYF
TGCAGTGCTAACCGGGACAACATTCAGTACTTC
>-|TRBV7-3|TRBD1|TRBJ2-3
CASSANRGQADTQYF
TGTGCCAGCAGCGCAAACAGGGGGCAGGCAGATACGCAGTATTTT
>few|TRBV28|-|TRBJ2-1
CASIPDGGNGEQFF
TGTGCCAGCATCCCTGATGGGGGGAATGGTGAGCAGTTCTTC
>-|TRBV7-9|-|TRBJ1-4
CASSLAGEVGDEKLFF
TGTGCCAGCAGCTTAGCGGGTGAGGTGGGTGACGAAAAACTGTTTTTT
>-|TRBV5-1|TRBD1|TRBJ2-7
CASSPTPGQDYEQYF
TGCGCCAGCAGCCCTACCCCCGGACAGGACTACGAGCAGTACTTC
>once|TRBV11-2|TRBD2|TRBJ2-5
CASSSLRGRVGETQYF
TGTGCCAGCAGCTCCCTTCGCGGGAGGGTTGGGGAGACTCAGTACTTC
>few|TRBV3-1|TRBD1|TRBJ2-7
CASSQGGTGPYEQYF
TGTGCCAGCAGCCAAGGTGGGACAGGGCCCTACGAGCAGTACTTC
>few|TRBV2|-|TRBJ2-1
CASSEEAPAIGTLNEQFF
TGTGCCAGCAGTGAAGAGGCCCCGGCTATCGGGACCCTAAATGAGCAGTTCTTC
>-|TRBV6-5|-|TRBJ2-2
CASSYSSQGGFTAGELFF
TGTGCCAGCAGTTACTCGAGTCAGGGAGGATTTACTGCCGGGGAGCTGTTTTTT
>few|TRBV7-9|-|TRBJ2-5
CASRPASAGQETQYF
TGTGCCAGCAGACCCGCTTCTGCGGGTCAAGAGACCCAGTACTTC
>-|TRBV10-3|-|TRBJ2-7
CAISESSQATYEQYF
TGTGCCATCAGCGAGTCTTCCCAGGCTACCTACGAGCAGTACTTC
>-|TRBV6-1|-|TRBJ2-1
CGMEALRDRDFNEQFF
TGTGGAATGGAGGCACTCCGGGACCGCGACTTCAATGAGCAGTTCTTC
>-|TRBV27|-|TRBJ1-2
CASRRSGIDPGDGYTF
TGTGCCAGCAGGCGAAGCGGAATCGACCCGGGGGATGGCTACACCTTC
>few|TRBV29-1|TRBD1|TRBJ1-5
CSVLDQGGPQHF
TGCAGCGTTCTGGACCAGGGGGGGCCCCAGCATTTT
>-|TRBV5-1|TRBD1|TRBJ1-4
CASSLTGGDEKLFF
TGCGCCAGCAGCTTGACAGGGGGGGATGAAAAACTGTTTTTT
>-|TRBV24-1|TRBD1|TRBJ2-1
CATGPSFRTGEQFF
TGTGCCACCGGACCTAGCTTTCGGACAGGTGAGCAGTTCTTC
>few|TRBV6-2/TRBV6-3|-|TRBJ2-5
CASSYGNQETQYF
TGTGCCAGCAGTTACGGGAACCAAGAGACCCAGTACTTC
>few|TRBV9|-|TRBJ1-4
CASSEGAGTGEKLFF
TGTGCCAGCAGCGAGGGAGCGGGGACGGGAGAAAAACTGTTTTTT
>-|TRBV27|-|TRBJ2-7
CASSLRGDYYEQYF
TGTGCCAGCAGTTTGAGGGGGGACTACTACGAGCAGTACTTC
>few|TRBV5-1|-|TRBJ1-1
CASSSISNTEAFF
TGCGCCAGCAGCTCAATCTCGAACACTGAAGCTTTCTTT
>-|TRBV20-1|-|TRBJ2-7
CSASQAAVYEQYF
TGCAGTGCTTCCCAGGCGGCAGTCTACGAGCAGTACTTC
>-|TRBV7-6|-|TRBJ2-3
CASSLEQADTQYF
TGTGCCAGCAGCTTGGAGCAGGCAGATACGCAGTATTTT
>-|TRBV7-9|TRBD2|TRBJ2-5
CASSLVLAGGQETQYF
TGTGCCAGCAGCTTAGTGTTGGCGGGAGGCCAAGAGACCCAGTACTTC
>few|TRBV7-4|-|TRBJ1-6
CASSLVKGCNSPLHF
TGTGCCAGCAGCTTAGTGAAGGGTTGTAATTCACCCCTCCACTTT
>-|TRBV2|-|TRBJ2-1
CASKLRTEHNEQFF
TGTGCCAGCAAACTCCGGACAGAACACAATGAGCAGTTCTTC
>-|TRBV27|-|TRBJ2-1
CASSLRDSNNEQFF
TGTGCCAGCAGTCTCAGGGACTCCAACAATGAGCAGTTCTTC
>few|TRBV11-2|-|TRBJ2-2
CASSEPTRANTGELFF
TGTGCCAGCAGCGAACCGACCAGGGCGAACACCGGGGAGCTGTTTTTT
>-|TRBV6-2/TRBV6-3|TRBD1|TRBJ1-2
CASSYGQEIYGYTF
TGTGCCAGCAGTTACGGACAGGAGATCTATGGCTACACCTTC
>-|TRBV7-9|-|TRBJ2-1
CASSLLHRNGQFF
TGTGCCAGCAGCCTTCTTCATCGCAATGGGCAGTTCTTC
>-|TRBV5-6|TRBD1|TRBJ1-2
CASSLKGANYGYTF
TGTGCCAGCAGCTTGAAGGGGGCGAACTATGGCTACACCTTC
>-|TRBV6-5|TRBD1|TRBJ2-5
CASSFETGTETQYF
TGTGCCAGCAGTTTTGAGACAGGGACCGAGACCCAGTACTTC
>many|TRBV9|-|TRBJ2-3
CASSGLTDTQYF
TGTGCCAGTTCCGGCCTCACAGATACGCAGTATTTT
>-|TRBV3-1|-|TRBJ1-2
CASSQGTVKTYGYTF
TGTGCCAGCAGCCAAGGGACAGTAAAGACGTATGGCTACACCTTC
>few|TRBV6-1|-|TRBJ2-4
CASSLSGQLGGIQYF
TGTGCCAGCAGCTTATCCGGGCAACTTGGCGGCATTCAGTACTTC
>-|TRBV12-3/TRBV12-4|-|TRBJ1-2
CASSSSSWGYTF
TGTGCCAGCAGTTCTTCCTCGTGGGGCTACACCTTC
>few|TRBV27|TRBD2|TRBJ2-1
CASSERGFYNEQFF
TGTGCCAGCAGTGAGCGGGGATTCTACAATGAGCAGTTCTTC
>-|TRBV12-3/TRBV12-4|TRBD1|TRBJ1-2
CASSSLYTDRVHGYTF
TGTGCCAGCAGTTCCCTTTATACAGACAGGGTGCATGGCTACACCTTC
>few|TRBV11-1|-|TRBJ2-5
CASSLGTEMYQETQYF
TGTGCCAGCAGCTTGGGAACAGAGATGTACCAAGAGACCCAGTACTTC
>few|TRBV5-1|-|TRBJ2-5
CASGLAYRAQETQYF
TGCGCCAGCGGCTTGGCTTATAGGGCCCAAGAGACCCAGTACTTC